Below, 32 T cell receptor beta chains from the same sample are listed, as sequenced in a study of cytomegalovirus exposure and HLA in healthy donors. Amplification used 60 Vbeta primers and 13 Jbeta primers. TCRdb keeps only in-frame clones here, not all; method: immunoSEQ multiplex PCR. The table lists more than 55,000 clones, 83% of them singletons. Specimen: PBMCs. These receptors originate from a man between 25 and 39 years old in good health and CMV-seronegative.

J is TRBJ2-7 and V is TRBV25-1; D uncertain. V was pared by 6 bases and J by 4 bases, with 10 bases between. There are 12 residues in the CDR3. The germline V gene has CDR1 MGHDK and CDR2 SYGVNS. CDR3 DNA sequence: TGTGCCAGCAGCCTCACACCTTACGAGCAGTACTTC. Translation: CASSLTPYEQYF.

The chain is built from TRBV9 and TRBJ2-1, with D tentatively TRBD1 (7 bases). CDR3 size: 17 residues. The V end was cut by 7 bases, the J end by 0 bases, with 20 bases between. In germline, CDR1 is SGDLS, CDR2 YYNGEE. The CDR3: CASSTPGGRDSYNEQFF. The CDR3 bases are TGTGCCAGCTCCACACCAGGGGGGCGCGACTCCTACAATGAGCAGTTCTTC.

This clone was seen a few times. The chain couples TRBV28 to TRBJ2-3; 7 bases match TRBD1. V lost 5 bases to trimming and J lost 2 bases; unmatched junction nucleotides: 7. The CDR3 sequence is 15 residues long. The V gene's germline CDR1 is MDHEN and CDR2 SYDVKM. The CDR3 reads CASSPDRANTDTQYF. Written as DNA, the CDR3 is TGTGCCAGCAGTCCCGACAGGGCAAACACAGATACGCAGTATTTT.

This sequence joins TRBV5-6 and TRBJ1-4; a weak D match, TRBD1 (6 bases). CDR1 is SGHDT, CDR2 YYEEEE, per germline. The V gene lost 0 bases and the J gene lost 8 bases, with 17 bases spanning the gap. The CDR3 sequence is 16 residues long. The CDR3 sequence is CASSLGATGRYEKLFF. The CDR3 nucleotides read TGTGCCAGCAGCTTGGGGGCGACAGGTCGATACGAAAAACTGTTTTTT.

This clone was counted once. The gene calls are TRBV9 and TRBJ1-1, with D hard to call. The CDR3 has 14 residues. In germline, CDR1 is SGDLS, CDR2 YYNGEE. The V and J ends lost 3 bases and 3 bases respectively, with 12 bases between them. The CDR3 region is CASSGPQTDTEAFF. CDR3 nucleotides: TGTGCCAGCAGCGGTCCACAGACGGACACTGAAGCTTTCTTT.

The chain employs TRBV19 and TRBJ1-1; 9 bases line up with TRBD1. Germline CDR1 reads LNHDA; CDR2 reads SQIVND (reference sequence). Trimming cost V 6 bases and J 8 bases; bases outside gene matches: 1. This CDR3 has 11 amino acids. This CDR3 reads CASSDRGEAFF. DNA for the CDR3: TGTGCCAGTAGCGACAGGGGGGAAGCTTTCTTT. The whole variable domain, filled in from reference TRBV19 and TRBJ1-1, reads DGGITQSPKYLFRKEGQNVTLSCEQNLNHDAMYWYRQDPGQGLRLIYYSQIVNDFQKGDIAEGYSVSREKKESFPLTVTSAQKNPTAFYLCASSDRGEAFFGQGTRLTVV.

The chain couples TRBV30 to TRBJ1-1; 9 bases are a match to TRBD1. Germline V gene sequence: CDR1 GTSNPN, CDR2 SVGIG (reference sequence). The CDR3 sequence is 15 residues long. The V segment lost 7 bases and the J segment 6 bases; nucleotides outside the gene matches: 15. CDR3 in amino acids: CASGQGLSRVAEAFF. For the CDR3, the DNA is TGTGCCTCGGGACAGGGTTTGAGTCGGGTCGCTGAAGCTTTCTTT. The full variable domain, in which reference TRBV30 and TRBJ1-1 provide the parts outside the CDR3, is SQTIHQWPATLVQPVGSPLSLECTVEGTSNPNLYWYRQAAGRGLQLLFYSVGIGQISSEVPQNLSASRPQDRQFILSSKKLLLSDSGFYLCASGQGLSRVAEAFFGQGTRLTVV.

This chain uses TRBV7-6 with TRBJ2-1; weak D call: TRBD2 (5 bases). Germline V gene data show CDR1 as SGHVS and CDR2 as FNYEAQ. V was trimmed by 5 bases and J by 3 bases, leaving 8 bases between them. This CDR3 region has 13 residues. The CDR3 protein is CASSPRDYNEQFF. The CDR3 coding sequence is TGTGCCAGCAGCCCCCGGGACTACAATGAGCAGTTCTTC. Filled out from reference TRBV7-6 and TRBJ2-1, the complete variable domain reads GAGVSQSPRYKVTKRGQDVALRCDPISGHVSLYWYRQALGQGPEFLTYFNYEAQQDKSGLPNDRFSAERPEGSISTLTIQRTEQRDSAMYRCASSPRDYNEQFFGPGTRLTVL.

V gene TRBV5-1 combines with J gene TRBJ2-1, with 7 bases lining up with TRBD2. Looked up from germline, CDR1 is SGHRS and CDR2 is YFSETQ. This CDR3 spans 14 amino acids. With 3 bases clipped from V and 6 bases from J, the junction kept 6 bases outside the gene matches. Written as DNA, the CDR3 is TGCGCCAGCAGCTGGGGGGGGAGTCTCAATGAGCAGTTCTTC. Translated, it gives CASSWGGSLNEQFF.

This clone has more than one count but fewer than ten. The gene calls are TRBV6-6 and TRBJ2-7; 9 nucleotides line up with TRBD2. Germline V gene lookup returns CDR1 MNHNY and CDR2 SVGAGI (reference sequence). Trimming cost V 4 bases and J 3 bases; bases outside gene matches: 4. The CDR3 is 14 amino acids. CDR3 loop: CASSSASGIYEQYF. The CDR3 DNA is TGTGCCAGCAGTTCGGCTAGCGGGATCTACGAGCAGTACTTC.

The rearrangement joins TRBV11-2 to TRBJ1-6, with TRBD1 matching 8 bases. Per germline, CDR1 SGHAT and CDR2 FQNNGV. This CDR3 region has 17 residues. The junction had 13 bases not matched to a gene; V was cut back by 5 bases and J by 7 bases. In nucleotides, the CDR3 is TGTGCCAGCAGCGTAACGGACAGGGCAATGGGGAATTCACCCCTCCACTTT. It yields the protein CASSVTDRAMGNSPLHF.

This clone was found once. V usage is TRBV5-4 and J usage is TRBJ2-5, with TRBD2 identical over 7 bases. Germline values: CDR1 SGHNT, CDR2 YYREEE (reference sequence). The CDR3 is 16 amino acids. V dropped 4 bases and J dropped 0; count of bases not matched to a gene: 9. DNA for the CDR3: TGTGCCAGCAGCCTAGGGGAGGGACCTTACCAAGAGACCCAGTACTTC. It codes for CASSLGEGPYQETQYF. The variable domain in full, completed from reference TRBV5-4 and TRBJ2-5, reads ETGVTQSPTHLIKTRGQQVTLRCSSQSGHNTVSWYQQALGQGPQFIFQYYREEENGRGNFPPRFSGLQFPNYSSELNVNALELDDSALYLCASSLGEGPYQETQYFGPGTRLLVL.

The gene calls are TRBV7-2 and TRBJ2-1; tentatively, D is TRBD2 (6 bases). Trimming pared 3 bases from V and 8 bases from J, leaving 14 bases between. Germline V gene lookup returns CDR1 SGHTA and CDR2 FQGNSA. The CDR3 contains 14 residues. The CDR3 is CASSLGRSNDEQFF. Written as DNA, the CDR3 is TGTGCCAGCAGCTTGGGGAGGTCGAACGATGAGCAGTTCTTC.

This chain uses TRBV27 with TRBJ2-7; D not certain. Germline V lookup: CDR1 MNHEY, CDR2 SMNVEV (reference sequence). The V end was cut by 2 bases, the J end by 0 bases, with 5 bases between. The CDR3 has 13 amino acids. CDR3 protein: CASSLDNSYEQYF. The CDR3 DNA follows: TGTGCCAGCAGTTTAGACAACTCCTACGAGCAGTACTTC.

Only one count was recorded for this clone. The genes are TRBV5-4 and TRBJ1-4, with D possibly matching TRBD1 (6 bases). Germline CDR1 and CDR2: SGHNT and YYREEE (reference sequence). Trimming stripped 7 bases from V and 5 bases from J, with 18 bases between. The CDR3 covers 15 residues. This chain's CDR3 is CASSAWGGPNEKLFF. The CDR3 DNA reads as TGTGCCAGCTCAGCTTGGGGGGGCCCCAATGAAAAACTGTTTTTT.

V usage is TRBV6-1 and J usage is TRBJ1-5, with D unclear. V was trimmed by 5 bases and J by 0 bases, leaving 8 bases between them. CDR1 is MNHNS and CDR2 is SASEGT in the germline V gene. The CDR3 contains 14 residues. CDR3 region: CASSTDTSNQPQHF. In nucleotides, the CDR3 is TGTGCCAGCAGTACCGACACTAGCAATCAGCCCCAGCATTTT.

The CDR3 protein is CSVPGQGNTIYF. As DNA, the CDR3 is TGCAGCGTTCCGGGACAGGGTAACACCATATATTTT. This chain uses TRBV29-1 with TRBJ1-3, with TRBD1 matching over 9 bases. Trimming cost V 5 bases and J 7 bases; bases outside gene matches: 3. The CDR3 extends over 12 amino acids. Germline loops: CDR1 SQVTM, CDR2 ANQGSEA. Looking up the rest from reference TRBV29-1 and TRBJ1-3 gives the full variable domain: SAVISQKPSRDICQRGTSLTIQCQVDSQVTMMFWYRQQPGQSLTLIATANQGSEATYESGFVIDKFPISRPNLTFSTLTVSNMSPEDSSIYLCSVPGQGNTIYFGEGSWLTVV.

This chain links TRBV10-3 with TRBJ2-1, with D hard to call. This CDR3 region has 16 residues. Between the trimmed V and J ends, which lost 2 bases and 2 bases, there was a span of 13 bases. Germline V CDR1 and CDR2: ENHRY, SYGVKD. This chain's CDR3 is CAISEGLQFPYNEQFF. CDR3 DNA sequence: TGTGCCATCAGTGAGGGGCTCCAATTTCCCTACAATGAGCAGTTCTTC.

This clone was counted a single time. The gene calls are TRBV6-5 and TRBJ2-1, with D perhaps TRBD1 (5 bases). CDR3 length: 14 amino acids. Trimming cost V 0 bases and J 5 bases, with 8 bases left between them. In germline, CDR1 is MNHEY, CDR2 SVGAGI. The CDR3 region has the DNA TGTGCCAGCAGTTACTCCCGACAGAACAATGAGCAGTTCTTC. It is translated as CASSYSRQNNEQFF.

The genes are TRBV9 and TRBJ1-2; TRBD1 is a possible D gene (6 bases). The V and J ends lost 4 bases and 7 bases respectively, with 26 bases between them. The CDR3 is 17 residues long. CDR1 is SGDLS and CDR2 is YYNGEE in the germline V gene. This CDR3 reads CASSFNPEDSSLGGYTF. For the CDR3, the DNA is TGTGCCAGCAGCTTCAACCCGGAGGACAGCTCCCTCGGTGGCTACACCTTC.

The chain couples TRBV21-1 to TRBJ1-4. TRBV21-1 is noted as a pseudogene. The CDR3 extends over 16 amino acids. The CDR3 sequence: CASSKARGDTNEKLFF. The CDR3 DNA reads TGTGCCAGCAGCAAAGCGCGGGGGGACACTAATGAAAAACTGTTTTTT.

J is TRBJ2-1 and V is TRBV7-6; a weak D match, TRBD2 (5 bases). The ends were cut back, 5 bases at V and 3 bases at J, with 14 bases in the middle. Germline lookup yields CDR1 SGHVS and CDR2 FNYEAQ. The CDR3 covers 15 residues. Here the CDR3 DNA reads TGTGCCAGCAGCCCCCGACTCAGCGGCTACAATGAGCAGTTCTTC. It specifies CASSPRLSGYNEQFF.

The chain links TRBV11-3 to TRBJ2-1; TRBD2 aligns across 10 bases. With V trimmed by 1 base and J by 1 base, 1 base remained unmatched. The CDR3 has 16 residues. The germline CDR1 and CDR2 sequences are SGHNT and YENEEA. DNA of the CDR3: TGTGCCAGCAGCTTAGGAGCGGGAGGGTCCTACAATGAGCAGTTCTTC. Its translation is CASSLGAGGSYNEQFF.

Comments on this clone: The junction departs from the called germline gene at one end, perhaps through a read error. The same CDR3 can be traced to other DNA sequences in this sample. The genes are TRBV6-5 and TRBJ2-4, with TRBD1 as a possible D gene (8 bases). The germline V gene encodes CDR1 MNHEY and CDR2 SVGAGI. The CDR3 has 15 amino acids. CDR3 DNA sequence: TGTGCCAGTAGTTACGCCCAGACAGGGGAGGGTATTCAGTACTTC. Protein sequence: CASSYAQTGEGIQYF.

This chain links TRBV7-8 with TRBJ1-6; D uncertain. The CDR3 is made up of 15 amino acids. V was cut by 5 bases and J by 5 bases, with 13 bases left in between. Germline V CDR1 and CDR2: SGHVS, FQNEAQ. The CDR3 loop is CASSPTSSHNSPLHF. The DNA of the CDR3 is TGTGCCAGCAGCCCCACGAGTAGTCATAATTCACCCCTCCACTTT.

The chain combines TRBV5-8 with TRBJ1-5, with TRBD1 identical over 7 bases. The CDR3 length is 16 residues. J was trimmed by 3 bases and V by 0 bases; bases with no gene match: 6. CDR1 is SGHTS, CDR2 YDEGEE, per germline. The DNA of the CDR3 is TGTGCCAGCAGCTTGGCCCGGAGGGGGCACAATCAGCCCCAGCATTTT. Translating gives CASSLARRGHNQPQHF.

As regards this clone: One end of the junction is discordant with germline, which a read error may explain. V usage is TRBV29-1 and J usage is TRBJ1-2; D may be TRBD1 (5 bases). The CDR3 is 13 amino acids. Germline assignment: CDR1 SQVTM and CDR2 ANQGSEA. As DNA, the CDR3 is TGCAGCGTTAAAGACAGCGGGTTCTATGGCTACACCTTC. Translated: CSVKDSGFYGYTF.

As regards this clone: This sample includes further DNA sequences coding for the same CDR3. The chain is built from TRBV27 and TRBJ1-1, with D tentatively TRBD1 (6 bases). The CDR3 consists of 16 residues. Deletions cut 4 bases from V and 5 bases from J, with 20 bases between. From germline, CDR1 is MNHEY and CDR2 SMNVEV (reference sequence). The CDR3: CASSSRIHREGTEAFF. DNA for the CDR3: TGTGCCAGCAGTTCGAGGATCCACAGGGAAGGTACTGAAGCTTTCTTT.

This rearrangement joins TRBV5-4 to TRBJ1-4; weak D call: TRBD1 (5 bases). The CDR3 is 15 residues long. Germline CDR1 reads SGHNT; CDR2 reads YYREEE (reference sequence). V shed 3 bases and J shed 0 bases, with 9 bases lying between them. In DNA form, the CDR3 reads TGTGCCAGCAGCTCCGACAGAGCAACTAATGAAAAACTGTTTTTT. This translates into CASSSDRATNEKLFF.

The chain carries TRBV15 and TRBJ2-7; 7 bases fit TRBD1. This CDR3 spans 15 amino acids. Germline V lookup: CDR1 LNHNV, CDR2 YYDKDF (reference sequence). The V segment lost 3 bases and the J segment 2 bases; nucleotides outside the gene matches: 7. The CDR3 protein is CATSSPGTVTYEQYF. In DNA form, the CDR3 reads TGTGCCACCAGCAGCCCCGGGACAGTGACCTACGAGCAGTACTTC.

This clone has just a few counts. The chain has TRBV6-6 and TRBJ2-7; 8 bases fit TRBD1. Losses at the gene ends were 5 bases for V and 4 bases for J; bases not matched to a gene: 7. The CDR3 totals 14 residues. Germline V gene data show CDR1 as MNHNY and CDR2 as SVGAGI (reference sequence). CDR3 region: CASSDGQGRYEQYF. The CDR3 DNA reads TGTGCCAGCAGTGACGGACAGGGAAGGTACGAGCAGTACTTC.

This chain connects TRBV6-5 to TRBJ1-1; maybe TRBD1 (5 bases). V was pared by 6 bases and J by 1 base, with 9 bases between. The germline V gene encodes CDR1 MNHEY and CDR2 SVGAGI. This CDR3 contains 13 residues. CDR3 residues: CASSFDRNTEAFF. CDR3 sequence (DNA): TGTGCCAGCAGCTTTGACAGGAACACTGAAGCTTTCTTT.